These T cell receptor beta chains were read from a single sample in a study of coeliac disease. Generated by immunoSEQ multiplex PCR, the TCRdb table keeps only in-frame clones and is missing some. The sample contains about 1,700 clones, around 70% of which appear only once. What was sequenced was lymphocytes from the gut lamina propria. These receptors were taken from a human donor without celiac disease. The CDR3 runs from the conserved cysteine through the conserved F or W. D genes are given only for firm matches. The size field is filled for only some rows; it gives once, few, many or a size class.

size	V	J	D	DNA	CDR3
.	TRBV7-3	TRBJ2-7	TRBD2	TGTGCCAGCAGCCCCGAAGGGACTAGCGGGAGAAACGAGCAGTACTTC	CASSPEGTSGRNEQYF
.	TRBV6-5	TRBJ2-5	.	TGTGCCAGCAGCCGTAGCGCCGCTCAAGAGACCCAGTACTTC	CASSRSAAQETQYF
.	TRBV7-2	TRBJ2-7	.	TGTGCCAGCAGCCCCTACCTCTCCAGGGCATCCTACGAGCAGTACTTC	CASSPYLSRASYEQYF
.	TRBV6-5	TRBJ1-1	.	TGTGCCCCCAGAACCGCGGGTGAAGCTTTCTTT	CAPRTAGEAFF
large	TRBV9	TRBJ2-3	.	TGTGCCAGCAGCGTAGAGTTCGGAGGCACAGATACGCAGTATTTT	CASSVEFGGTDTQYF
.	TRBV19	TRBJ2-3	.	TGTGCCAGTAGTAAACAGGGCACAGATACGCAGTATTTT	CASSKQGTDTQYF
.	TRBV2	TRBJ1-4	.	TGTGCCAGCGGTTCGGGTGAAAAACTGTTTTTT	CASGSGEKLFF
once	TRBV9	TRBJ1-1	.	TGTGCCAGCAGCGTGGGGGGTCAGAACACTGAAGCTTTCTTT	CASSVGGQNTEAFF
.	TRBV5-1	TRBJ2-7	.	TGCGCCAGCAGCCCGTCCCCTCCGGGACTTGGGTACGAGCAGTACTTC	CASSPSPPGLGYEQYF
.	TRBV7-8	TRBJ2-7	.	TGTGCCAGCAGCTCAGGGGCGCATCCCTACGAGCAGTACTTC	CASSSGAHPYEQYF
.	TRBV6-4	TRBJ2-2	TRBD2	TGTGCCAGCAGTGGGGGGGGTGACACCGGGGAGCTGTTTTTT	CASSGGGDTGELFF
.	TRBV4-1	TRBJ2-4	.	TGCGCCAGCAGCCAAGTGGTAGCGGCACAAAACATTCAGTACTTC	CASSQVVAAQNIQYF
.	TRBV19	TRBJ1-1	.	TGTGCCAGTAGTACCGACCAGGACACTGAAGCTTTCTTT	CASSTDQDTEAFF
.	TRBV19	TRBJ1-5	.	TGTGCCAGTAGTGAGTCGGGGACTTACAATCAGCCCCAGCATTTT	CASSESGTYNQPQHF
.	TRBV18	TRBJ2-5	.	TGTGCCAGCTCACAACAGGACCAAGAGACCCAGTACTTC	CASSQQDQETQYF
.	TRBV7-9	TRBJ2-2	.	TGTGCCAGCAGCTTACTCGGGATCGGGGAGCTGTTTTTT	CASSLLGIGELFF
.	TRBV7-2	TRBJ1-3	.	TGTGCCAGCAGCTTATTGTCCGGGACTGGAAACACCATATATTTT	CASSLLSGTGNTIYF
.	TRBV19	TRBJ1-3	.	TGTGCCAGTAGCGTGAGACAGGATTTTTCTGGAAACACCATATATTTT	CASSVRQDFSGNTIYF